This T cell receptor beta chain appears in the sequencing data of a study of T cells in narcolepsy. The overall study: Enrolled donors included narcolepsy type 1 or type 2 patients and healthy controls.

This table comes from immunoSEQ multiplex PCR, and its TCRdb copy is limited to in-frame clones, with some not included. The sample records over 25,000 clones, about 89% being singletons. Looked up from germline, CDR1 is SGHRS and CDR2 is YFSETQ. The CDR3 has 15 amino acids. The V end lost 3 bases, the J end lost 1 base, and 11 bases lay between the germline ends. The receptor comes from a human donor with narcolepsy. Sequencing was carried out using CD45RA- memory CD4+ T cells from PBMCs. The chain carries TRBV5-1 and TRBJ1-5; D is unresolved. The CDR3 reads CASSSATRSNQPQHF. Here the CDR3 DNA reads TGCGCCAGCAGCTCCGCCACGAGGAGCAATCAGCCCCAGCATTTT.